Listed below are T cell receptor beta chains from one sample, sequenced in a study of breast tumors, draining lymph nodes, adjacent tissues. In TCRdb, the multiplex PCR reads were re-called with MiXCR into one record per CDR3 protein. The sample lists 150,000 to 200,000 distinct CDR3 sequences; 30% to 35% were seen once. The sample consisted of axillary lymph node tissue. Receptors originate from a female donor with breast cancer. Some clones in this sample may be carry-over from other donors' samples. The CDR3 runs from the conserved cysteine through the conserved F or W. The D gene is left open where the match is weak. Clone size appears in some rows only: once, few, many, or a class for an expanded clone.

>TRBJ1-2|TRBV11-2|-|-
CASSFYICSASRGGADGYTF
-
>TRBJ2-3|TRBV11-2|-|-
CASSFGQFPRDTQYF
TGTGCCAGCAGCTTTGGACAGTTTCCTCGTGATACGCAGTATTTT
>TRBJ2-7|TRBV6-6|-|-
CASSPHSTYEQYF
TGTGCCAGCAGTCCCCACAGTACCTACGAGCAGTACTTC
>TRBJ2-3|TRBV7-9|-|-
CASSLAGGGPADTQYF
TGTGCCAGCAGCTTAGCGGGGGGGGGGCCAGCAGATACGCAGTATTTT
>TRBJ2-7|TRBV4-1|TRBD1|many
CASSRDRASYEQYF
TGCGCCAGCAGCCGGGACAGGGCATCCTACGAGCAGTACTTC
>TRBJ1-6|TRBV5-6|-|few
CASSLGADNPPLHF
TGTGCCAGCAGCTTGGGGGCAGATAATCCACCCCTCCACTTT
>TRBJ1-2|TRBV3-1|TRBD1|few
CASSLRTGSYGGGYTF
TGTGCCAGCAGCCTTCGGACAGGGTCGTATGGAGGTGGCTACACCTTC
>TRBJ1-5|TRBV12-3/TRBV12-4|TRBD1|-
CASSSTGVGGNQPQHF
TGTGCCAGCAGCTCGACAGGGGTAGGGGGCAATCAGCCCCAGCATTTT
>TRBJ1-4|TRBV12-3/TRBV12-4|-|many
CASSDRALNEKLFF
TGTGCCAGCAGCGACCGGGCCCTTAATGAAAAACTGTTTTTT
>TRBJ2-2|TRBV28|-|many
CASGAWPGGELFF
TGTGCCAGCGGGGCATGGCCGGGCGGGGAGCTGTTTTTT
>TRBJ1-2|TRBV18|-|many
CASSLSYRPYGYTF
TGTGCCAGCTCCCTCAGCTATAGACCCTATGGCTACACCTTC
>TRBJ2-3|TRBV27|TRBD2|-
CASSLWARGGLSDTQYF
TGTGCCAGCAGTTTATGGGCCCGGGGGGGCCTCTCAGATACGCAGTATTTT
>TRBJ2-1|TRBV20-1|-|medium-sized
CSVPGRLAYAEQFF
TGCAGTGTCCCGGGGCGGCTAGCTTATGCTGAGCAGTTCTTC
>TRBJ2-7|TRBV10-3|TRBD1|-
CAISADKPGQAVHEQYF
TGTGCCATCAGTGCAGACAAGCCGGGACAGGCGGTACACGAGCAGTACTTC
>TRBJ2-5|TRBV19|-|-
CASSIATVGTQYF
TGTGCCAGTAGTATAGCGACTGTGGGGACCCAGTACTTC
>TRBJ1-5|TRBV5-1|TRBD1|-
CASSEDRGVGQPQHF
TGCGCCAGCAGCGAAGACAGGGGTGTAGGTCAGCCCCAGCATTTT
>TRBJ2-7|TRBV28|TRBD2|many
CASSFSGHSYEQYF
TGTGCCAGCAGTTTTAGCGGGCACTCCTACGAGCAGTACTTC
>TRBJ2-2|TRBV27|-|few
CASSFRGSGELFF
TGTGCCAGCAGTTTTCGGGGTTCCGGGGAGCTGTTTTTT
>TRBJ1-2|TRBV6-2/TRBV6-3|TRBD1|few
CASSLWKDRGRYYGYTF
TGTGCCAGCAGTCTCTGGAAGGACAGGGGGCGCTACTATGGCTACACCTTC
>TRBJ2-1|TRBV30|TRBD2|many
CAWRPGTSGRSNEQFF
TGTGCCTGGAGACCTGGGACTAGCGGTAGGTCCAATGAGCAGTTCTTC
>TRBJ2-7|TRBV7-9|TRBD1|-
CASSLAQGTGGTSYEQYF
TGTGCCAGCAGCTTAGCGCAGGGGACAGGGGGAACCTCCTACGAGCAGTACTTC
>TRBJ1-2|TRBV12-3/TRBV12-4|-|-
CASSTETVRGYTF
TGTGCCAGCAGCACCGAAACAGTCCGTGGCTACACCTTC
>TRBJ2-7|TRBV5-4|TRBD1|many
CASSVPGTGVEQYF
TGTGCCAGCAGCGTTCCCGGGACAGGGGTCGAGCAGTACTTC
>TRBJ2-5|TRBV19|TRBD2|many
CASTRGGEETQYF
TGTGCCAGTACACGGGGGGGCGAAGAGACCCAGTACTTC
>TRBJ2-7|TRBV19|-|many
CASSLRATEGEQYF
TGTGCCAGTAGTCTACGGGCCACCGAGGGCGAGCAGTACTTC
>TRBJ2-7|TRBV11-3|-|many
CASSFKDRQNSYEQYF
TGTGCCAGCAGCTTCAAAGACAGGCAGAACTCCTACGAGCAGTACTTC
>TRBJ2-3|TRBV18|-|-
CASSPEVAGLDTQYF
TGTGCCAGCTCACCAGAAGTGGCAGGTCTGGATACGCAGTATTTT
>TRBJ2-7|TRBV5-4|-|many
CASSFGGNTYEQYF
TGTGCCAGCAGCTTCGGGGGAAACACCTACGAGCAGTACTTC
>TRBJ2-1|TRBV10-3|-|many
CAIWGSSYNEQFF
TGTGCCATTTGGGGGAGCTCCTACAATGAGCAGTTCTTC
>TRBJ2-6|TRBV7-8|TRBD1|many
CASSLHGRQGLGSGANVLTF
TGTGCCAGCAGCTTACACGGAAGACAGGGTTTAGGCTCTGGGGCCAACGTCCTGACTTTC
>TRBJ2-7|TRBV6-1|TRBD2|few
CASSDSGAADEQYF
TGTGCCAGCAGTGATAGCGGGGCCGCCGACGAGCAGTACTTC
>TRBJ1-1|TRBV6-6|-|few
CASSDPRVVLNTEAFF
TGTGCCAGCAGTGACCCAAGGGTCGTATTGAACACTGAAGCTTTCTTT
>TRBJ2-2|TRBV24-1|TRBD2|-
CATGLAGGPGELFF
TGTGCCACTGGACTAGCGGGAGGTCCCGGGGAGCTGTTTTTT
>TRBJ2-2|TRBV19|TRBD2|many
CASSISSSGGLGELFF
TGTGCCAGTAGTATTTCGAGTAGCGGGGGTCTTGGGGAGCTGTTTTTT
>TRBJ2-1|TRBV6-5|TRBD1|many
CASSRLPGQSSYNEQFF
TGTGCCAGCAGTAGACTACCGGGACAGAGTTCCTACAATGAGCAGTTCTTC